This entry describes one TCR beta chain. Its matching antigen is unknown. This sample is drawn from a study of PD-1 blockade in mismatch repair-deficient tumors. Study context: Patients had about a dozen mismatch repair-deficient cancer types, all previously treated and progressing. General observations from the study: Rapid post-treatment expansion, then contraction, generally preceding radiologic response, marked tumor-resident clones.

Measured with immunoSEQ multiplex PCR; TCRdb has only the in-frame clones, and not every one. The repertoire holds about 22,000 clones, with 84% as singletons. All patients were mismatch repair deficient, assessed by either PCR or immunohistochemistry. TCR sequencing covered a few patients who responded to pembrolizumab. The CDR3 has 15 residues. The V gene lost 3 bases and the J gene lost 4 bases, with 16 bases spanning the gap. CDR1 KGHSH and CDR2 LQKENI come from the germline V gene. Sequences were derived from peripheral blood, sampled 2 weeks after starting pembrolizumab. This chain connects TRBV18 to TRBJ2-7, with D unresolved. This receptor was taken from an adult with mismatch repair-deficient cancer. DNA for the CDR3: TGTGCCAGCTCACCGGACCTCTCAATAGCTTACGAGCAGTACTTC. This translates into CASSPDLSIAYEQYF.